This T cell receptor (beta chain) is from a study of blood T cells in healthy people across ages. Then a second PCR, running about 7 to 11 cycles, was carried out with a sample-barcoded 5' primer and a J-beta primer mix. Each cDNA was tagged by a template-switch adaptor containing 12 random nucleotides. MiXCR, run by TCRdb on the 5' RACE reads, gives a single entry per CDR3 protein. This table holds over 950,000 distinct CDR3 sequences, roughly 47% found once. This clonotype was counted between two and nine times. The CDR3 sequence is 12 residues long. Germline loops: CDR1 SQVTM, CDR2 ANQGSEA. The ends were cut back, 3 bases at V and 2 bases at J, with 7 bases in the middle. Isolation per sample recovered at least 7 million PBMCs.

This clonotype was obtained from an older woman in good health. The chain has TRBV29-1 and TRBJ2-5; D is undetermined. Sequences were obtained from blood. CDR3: CSVDKQQETQYF. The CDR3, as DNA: TGCAGCGTTGATAAACAGCAAGAGACCCAGTACTTC.